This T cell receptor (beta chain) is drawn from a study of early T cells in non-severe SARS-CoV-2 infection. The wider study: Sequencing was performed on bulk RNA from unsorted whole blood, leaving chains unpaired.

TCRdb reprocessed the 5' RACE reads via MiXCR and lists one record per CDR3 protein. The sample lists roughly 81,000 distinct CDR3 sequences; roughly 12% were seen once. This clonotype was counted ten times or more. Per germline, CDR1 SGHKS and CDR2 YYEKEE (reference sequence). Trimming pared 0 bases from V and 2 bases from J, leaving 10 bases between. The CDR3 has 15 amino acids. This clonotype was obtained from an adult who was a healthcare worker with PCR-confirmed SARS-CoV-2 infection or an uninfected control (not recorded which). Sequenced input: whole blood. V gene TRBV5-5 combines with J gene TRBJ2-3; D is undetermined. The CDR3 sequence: CASSLVVGDTDTQYF. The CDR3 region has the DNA TGTGCCAGCAGCTTGGTTGTGGGTGACACAGATACGCAGTATTTT.